This TCR beta chain was sequenced for a study of blood T cells in healthy people across ages. General study points: No one knew whether donors had CMV, which possibly confounded expanded clonotype changes. TCR beta diversity correlated strongly with naive T cell percentage.

V trimming: 10 bases; J trimming: 11 bases; junction bases outside the gene matches: 14. The CDR3 spans 14 residues. Germline CDR1 reads ENHRY; CDR2 reads SYGVKD. Each sample gave at least 6.5 million isolated PBMCs. Per sample, extraction of total RNA gave at least 5 micrograms in every case. Notes on this clonotype: Its antigen is still unknown. This could be a read error, since a much larger clone is one nucleotide away.

A second about 7 to 12 cycle PCR used barcoded and J-beta primers. One entry per CDR3 protein, called by TCRdb with MiXCR from the 5' RACE reads. The sample contains 1.5 million to 2 million distinct CDR3 sequences, approximately 30% of which appear only once. Sequences were obtained from blood. The V and J genes are TRBV10-3 and TRBJ2-1, with TRBD2 matching 10 bases. The TCR was taken from a young woman in good health. DNA for the CDR3: TGTGCCACCAAAGGGTCGCTAGCGGGAGATAAGCAGTTCTTC. Translation: CATKGSLAGDKQFF.